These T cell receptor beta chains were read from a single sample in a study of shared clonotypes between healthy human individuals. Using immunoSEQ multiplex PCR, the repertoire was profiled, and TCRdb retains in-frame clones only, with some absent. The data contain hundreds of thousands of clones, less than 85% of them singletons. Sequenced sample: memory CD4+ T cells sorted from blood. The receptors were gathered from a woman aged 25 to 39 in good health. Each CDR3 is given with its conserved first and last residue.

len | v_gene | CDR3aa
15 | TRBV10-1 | CASSESNRGGDGYTF
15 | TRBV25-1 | CASSASSGTYNEQFF
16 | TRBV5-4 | CASSTGTSGGTDTQYF
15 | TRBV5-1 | CASSHGLAEYNEQFF
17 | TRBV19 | CASSRRTSGMGIETQYF
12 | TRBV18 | CASSPTYNEQFF
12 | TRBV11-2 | CASSQTSPEQFF
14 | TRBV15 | CATSRPGEWVEQYF
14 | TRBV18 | CASSPVAANTEAFF
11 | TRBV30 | CAWSALAEQYF
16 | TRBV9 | CASSAGHRDSTDTQYF
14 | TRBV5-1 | CASSFRTGDEEQYF
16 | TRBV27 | CASSPRPQGAKTEAFF
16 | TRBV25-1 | CASSEGPSSGANVLTF
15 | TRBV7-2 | CASSKGLAVTDTQYF
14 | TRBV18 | CASSPIRTTDTQYF
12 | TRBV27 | CATVDRRNIQYF
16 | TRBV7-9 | CASSLLGNLNGNTIYF
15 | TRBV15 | CATSRDSAGENEQYF
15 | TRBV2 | CASSPQGVSNQPQHF
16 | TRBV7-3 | CASSLSWTSETGELFF
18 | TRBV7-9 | CASSQKGSTDTTNEKLFF
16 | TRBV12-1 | CASSAQGPQVSETQYF
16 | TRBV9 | CASSVAGSVPPETQYF
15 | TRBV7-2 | CASSLGLAGGDTQYF
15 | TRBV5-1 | CASSLGTRGSDTQYF
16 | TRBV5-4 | CASSWASGSGANVLTF
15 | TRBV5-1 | CASSPTSGAQETQYF
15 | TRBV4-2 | CASSQDRGGSYGYTF
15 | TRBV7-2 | CASSLGRAGNQPQHF
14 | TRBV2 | CASSGKGITGELFF
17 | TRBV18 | CASSPDLAGTSYNEQFF
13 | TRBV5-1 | CASSSGRDDTQYF
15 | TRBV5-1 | CASSLGDRDNYGYTF
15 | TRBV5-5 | CASSLHVGLRVEAFF
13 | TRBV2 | CASSNRPLYEQYF
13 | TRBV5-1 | CASSPPGYTEAFF
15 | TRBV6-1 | CASSVDRTGVYGYTF
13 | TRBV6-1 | CASSAQGGETQYF
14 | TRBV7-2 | CASSPREGANEQYF